This T cell receptor beta chain comes out of a study of high-grade serous ovarian cancer treatment subgroups (dated by TCRdb to about 2021). Regarding the study in general: Sequencing yielded a mean of 14,192 reads and thousands of unique TCR beta rearrangements per sample. TCR beta repertoires were profiled in patients with high-grade serous ovarian cancer who were grouped, under a laparoscopic triage algorithm, by complete gross resection or by neoadjuvant chemotherapy response. The cohort comprised roughly 30 patients: 10 with no residual disease after primary surgery (R0), 10 excellent NACT responders, and 10 poor NACT responders. Each patient contributed one primary tumor and two metastatic tumor samples, giving 90 samples in total.

Overall study results and their limits: Repertoire similarity between tumors from the same patient ranged from roughly 0.095 to 0.8, while tumors from different patients showed almost no similarity. Neoantigen level correlated positively with TCR clonal relatedness, and copy number variation and mutation load from whole-genome sequencing showed a positive trend with TCR clonal relatedness. Bulk tumor TCR sequencing lacked spatial information, limiting insight into HGSC tumor complexity and diversity. TCR repertoire analyses focused on CDR3; CDR1 and CDR2 were not analyzed.

A word on this clone: What this receptor recognizes is not known. Nothing much larger sits one base from this clone, and base qualities are not available.

The 80 to 95 tumor samples underwent high-throughput TCR profiling using ImmunoSEQ. For the original study's pipeline: Repertoire diversity metrics included richness (unique productive sequences), clonality, evenness and relatedness; Bhattacharyya coefficient assessed similarity between samples. A sensitivity analysis that removed TCRs with fewer than two reads produced consistent conclusions. TCRdb's version of the immuneACCESS table is confined to in-frame rearrangements and falls short of the full clone set. An unresolved V gene accounts for under half of the shortfall where checked; the remainder is of unknown origin. V and J calls and clone size follow that table, whereas D and trimming were derived from the DNA. The sample table holds under 20,000 clones, of which 73% were seen once. Under 6% of the sample comes from the top ten. The CDR3 contains 19 residues, cysteine and phenylalanine counted. Of all the DNA, just the CDR3 is kept, 57 bases in frame from base 1. In the germline V gene, CDR1 corresponds to SNHLY and CDR2 to FYNNEI. The V end loses 10 bases and the J end loses 0 bases, and a stretch of 28 bases separates them.

The tumor samples were collected prior to definitive surgery or chemotherapy. The MD Anderson Biospecimen Extraction Resource handled genomic DNA extraction, while the MD Anderson Cancer Genomics Laboratory carried out the TCR sequencing. The sample taken for sequencing was tumor tissue. The TCR comes from a human donor with high-grade serous ovarian cancer. The chain uses TRBV2 and TRBJ2-1; TRBD1 could be the D gene, as 5 bases match. The encoded CDR3 is CANPHLPDRQYPSYNEQFF. Here is the DNA: TGTGCCAATCCGCACCTCCCAGACAGACAATACCCCTCCTACAATGAGCAGTTCTTC.